A single sample is the source of the 21 T cell receptor beta chains below, sequenced in a study of T cells of healthy individuals. TCRdb used MiXCR to reprocess the 5' RACE reads, holding one entry per CDR3 protein. Seen here are approximately 100,000 distinct CDR3 sequences, roughly 18% observed once, and the top ten hold roughly 6.1%. Receptors originate from a human donor in good health.

The sample holds many counts of this clonotype. V is TRBV2 and J is TRBJ1-5, with 7 bases lining up with TRBD1. CDR3 length equals 14 residues. The trim removed 6 bases at V and 7 bases at J, leaving 9 bases unmatched. Looked up from germline, CDR1 is SNHLY and CDR2 is FYNNEI. The CDR3 DNA reads TGTGCCAGCAGCACAGGGACAGCAGGACAGCCCCAGCATTTT. Its translation is CASSTGTAGQPQHF.

This clonotype appeared many times. This CDR3 reads CASSYGTGASNEQFF. DNA for the CDR3: TGTGCCAGCAGTTACGGGACAGGGGCCTCGAATGAGCAGTTCTTC. The gene calls are TRBV6-5 and TRBJ2-1, with 10 bases that match TRBD1. V gave up 2 bases and J gave up 7 bases; unmatched junction bases: 5. This CDR3 comprises 15 residues. Germline CDR1 and CDR2: MNHEY and SVGAGI.

Here the CDR3 DNA reads TGTGCCAGCAGTGAGCCGGGACTAGCGGGTGATGAGCAGTTCTTC. Protein product: CASSEPGLAGDEQFF. The rearrangement links TRBV25-1 to TRBJ2-1, with 12 positions matching TRBD2. V lost 3 bases to trimming and J lost 8 bases; unmatched junction nucleotides: 5. The CDR3 is 15 amino acids. CDR1 and CDR2 from the germline V gene are MGHDK and SYGVNS.

This clonotype was picked up a small number of times. This chain uses TRBV27 with TRBJ2-2; 8 nucleotides match TRBD1. CDR1 and CDR2 from the germline V gene are MNHEY and SMNVEV (reference sequence). This CDR3 region has 17 residues. After removal of 6 bases from V and 6 bases from J, the junction contained 15 bases not matched to a gene. CDR3 sequence (DNA): TGTGCCAGCAGCCATTTGACCGGGACAGGCCTGTCCGGGGAGCTGTTTTTT. Its translation is CASSHLTGTGLSGELFF.

The gene calls are TRBV4-2 and TRBJ2-7, with 11 bases matching TRBD2. CDR3 length equals 16 residues. V trimming: 3 bases; J trimming: 5 bases; junction bases outside the gene matches: 9. Germline V gene data show CDR1 as LGHNA and CDR2 as YNFKEQ. CDR3 DNA: TGTGCCAGCAGCCAGAGACTAGCGGGAAAAAACCACGAGCAGTACTTC. Residues: CASSQRLAGKNHEQYF.

This clonotype was seen a few times. CDR3 sequence reads: CSARDYGGDGYTF. The CDR3 DNA sequence: TGCAGTGCTAGAGATTACGGAGGTGATGGCTACACCTTC. The rearrangement uses TRBV20-1 and TRBJ1-2; no reliable D call. CDR3 length equals 13 residues. Trimming pared 0 bases from V and 6 bases from J, leaving 11 bases between. Germline-derived CDR1 and CDR2 are DFQATT and SNEGSKA (reference sequence).

This clonotype turned up a few times. V usage is TRBV15 and J usage is TRBJ2-5, with 8 bases matching TRBD1. Unmatched junction bases numbered 10, after V lost 5 bases and J lost 2 bases. The CDR3 extends over 16 amino acids. Germline V lookup: CDR1 LNHNV, CDR2 YYDKDF (reference sequence). In nucleotides, the CDR3 is TGTGCCACCAGCGTTGGTAGGACAGGGTCACAAGAGACCCAGTACTTC. Translated: CATSVGRTGSQETQYF. Variable domain in full (rest from reference TRBV15 and TRBJ2-5): DAMVIQNPRYQVTQFGKPVTLSCSQTLNHNVMYWYQQKSSQAPKLLFHYYDKDFNNEADTPDNFQSRRPNTSFCFLDIRSPGLGDTAMYLCATSVGRTGSQETQYFGPGTRLLVL.

The chain couples TRBV7-2 to TRBJ1-3; maybe TRBD1 (5 bases). Trimming left V 5 bases short and J 0 bases short, with 17 bases between. This CDR3 has 17 amino acids. Germline CDR1 is SGHTA and CDR2 is FQGNSA. Written as DNA, the CDR3 is TGTGCCAGCAGCCGTCCTCCGGGACCGAGCTCTGGAAACACCATATATTTT. Encoded protein: CASSRPPGPSSGNTIYF.

J is TRBJ1-5 and V is TRBV20-1; D perhaps matches TRBD1 (6 bases). The germline gives CDR1 DFQATT, CDR2 SNEGSKA (reference sequence). The length of the CDR3 is 13 residues. Trimming cost V 1 base and J 5 bases, with 9 bases left between them. The CDR3 region is CSARGGADQPQHF. The CDR3 coding sequence is TGCAGTGCTAGAGGGGGGGCGGATCAGCCCCAGCATTTT.

The chain employs TRBV12-3 or TRBV12-4 and TRBJ1-5; D call uncertain. V shed 3 bases and J shed 1 base, with 7 bases lying between them. The CDR3 consists of 14 residues. The CDR3: CASSFGGSNQPQHF. CDR3 sequence (DNA): TGTGCCAGCAGTTTTGGAGGGAGCAATCAGCCCCAGCATTTT.

The rearrangement uses TRBV20-1 and TRBJ1-6; D ambiguous. Germline V gives CDR1 DFQATT, CDR2 SNEGSKA (reference sequence). V lost 6 bases to trimming and J lost 9 bases, with 12 bases between them. The length of the CDR3 is 12 residues. CDR3 nucleotides: TGCAGTGCCGCGAGGCTGGGTTCACCCCTCCACTTT. Encoded protein: CSAARLGSPLHF.

This clonotype has at least ten counts. This chain uses TRBV20-1 with TRBJ2-1, with no clear D. This CDR3 has 14 residues. V lost 5 bases, J lost 2 bases, and 13 bases lay in between. Germline CDR1 and CDR2: DFQATT and SNEGSKA (reference sequence). The CDR3 sequence: CSAADWSAYNEQFF. CDR3 nucleotide sequence: TGCAGTGCTGCCGACTGGAGCGCCTACAATGAGCAGTTCTTC.

The chain links TRBV6-2 or TRBV6-3 to TRBJ1-1; D may be TRBD1 (6 bases). The CDR3 spans 15 residues. Germline V gene data show CDR1 as MNHEY and CDR2 as SVGEGT. The V end lost 7 bases, the J end lost 1 base, and 16 bases lay between the germline ends. CDR3 amino acids: CASTVLGHGNTEAFF. Written as DNA, the CDR3 is TGTGCCAGCACCGTTCTGGGACATGGGAACACTGAAGCTTTCTTT.

This clonotype showed up just a few times. The V and J genes are TRBV4-1 and TRBJ1-3; D may be TRBD1 (5 bases). V lost 8 bases to trimming and J lost 0 bases, with 14 bases between them. Germline-derived CDR1 and CDR2 are MGHRA and YSYEKL. This CDR3 comprises 15 residues. The CDR3 DNA reads as TGCGCCAGCGGCCGGGACCTTTACTCTGGAAACACCATATATTTT. This translates into CASGRDLYSGNTIYF.

This clonotype has more than one count but fewer than ten. V gene TRBV28 combines with J gene TRBJ2-7; no definite D call. The CDR3 runs to 14 residues. V lost 8 bases and J 13 bases, leaving 27 bases between the germline ends. Germline V gene lookup returns CDR1 MDHEN and CDR2 SYDVKM. Here the CDR3 reads CASVPRRAPLDFYF. CDR3 bases: TGTGCCAGCGTCCCCCGGCGAGCGCCCCTAGATTTTTACTTC.

The table lists this clonotype with a count of one. This chain connects TRBV11-2 to TRBJ2-3; unclear D gene. CDR1 and CDR2 (germline): SGHAT, FQNNGV. This CDR3 comprises 13 residues. Trimming removed 5 bases from V and 0 bases from J, with 6 bases in between. This CDR3 is CASSHTSTDTQYF. CDR3 DNA: TGTGCCAGCAGCCATACCAGCACAGATACGCAGTATTTT.

In its sample, this clonotype was seen a few times. V and J are TRBV3-1 and TRBJ2-3, with 14 positions matching TRBD2. After removal of 1 base from V and 3 bases from J, the junction contained 3 bases not matched to a gene. CDR1 is LGHDT and CDR2 is YNNKEL in the germline V gene (reference sequence). CDR3 length equals 17 residues. The DNA of the CDR3 is TGTGCCAGCAGCCAAGGACTAGCGGGGGGGGGGACAGATACGCAGTATTTT. It translates to CASSQGLAGGGTDTQYF.

This clonotype showed up just a few times. The genes are TRBV9 and TRBJ2-5, with 9 bases lining up with TRBD1. CDR3 length equals 17 residues. V lost 0 bases, J lost 0 bases, and 6 bases stayed unmatched. Germline lookup yields CDR1 SGDLS and CDR2 YYNGEE. Here the CDR3 DNA reads TGTGCCAGCAGCGTAGCTGGGACAGGGAGGAACCAAGAGACCCAGTACTTC. Protein sequence: CASSVAGTGRNQETQYF. The whole variable domain, filled in from reference TRBV9 and TRBJ2-5, reads DSGVTQTPKHLITATGQRVTLRCSPRSGDLSVYWYQQSLDQGLQFLIQYYNGEERAKGNILERFSAQQFPDLHSELNLSSLELGDSALYFCASSVAGTGRNQETQYFGPGTRLLVL.

V and J are TRBV11-2 and TRBJ2-7; a weak D match, TRBD2 (6 bases). From germline, CDR1 is SGHAT and CDR2 FQNNGV. This CDR3 spans 15 amino acids. V was shortened by 0 bases and J by 2 bases, with 11 bases between the two germline ends. CDR3 in DNA: TGTGCCAGCAGCTTAGAGACTAGTAATGCCTACGAGCAGTACTTC. This codes for CASSLETSNAYEQYF.

The chain uses TRBV20-1 and TRBJ2-1; D may be TRBD2 (5 bases). The CDR3 length is 13 residues. Trimming stripped 2 bases from V and 8 bases from J, with 13 bases between. Germline lookup yields CDR1 DFQATT and CDR2 SNEGSKA (reference sequence). The CDR3 coding sequence is TGCAGTGCTAGACCCGCGGGTAGCGATGAGCAGTTCTTC. As protein: CSARPAGSDEQFF.

This clonotype turned up a few times. CDR3 residues: CASSLGVVVSDEQFF. The CDR3, as DNA: TGTGCCAGCAGTCTCGGGGTGGTGGTTAGCGATGAGCAGTTCTTC. The chain links TRBV11-2 to TRBJ2-1, with a tentative D call TRBD2 (5 bases). CDR1 SGHAT and CDR2 FQNNGV come from the germline V gene. Deletions cut 6 bases from V and 8 bases from J, with 20 bases between. The CDR3 is 15 amino acids.